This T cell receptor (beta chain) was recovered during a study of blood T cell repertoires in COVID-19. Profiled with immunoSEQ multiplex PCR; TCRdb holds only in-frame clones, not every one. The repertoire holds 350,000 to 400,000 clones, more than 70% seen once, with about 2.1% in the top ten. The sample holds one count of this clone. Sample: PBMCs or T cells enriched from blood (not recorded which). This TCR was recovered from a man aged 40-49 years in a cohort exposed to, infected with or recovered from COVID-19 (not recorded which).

CDR3 amino acids: CASSPQGGTEAFF. The CDR3, as DNA: TGTGCCAGCAGTCCCCAGGGGGGCACTGAAGCTTTCTTT. The J gene is TRBJ1-1, the V gene TRBV27, with 7 bases aligning to TRBD1. The ends lost 5 bases at V and 4 bases at J; junction bases unmatched: 4. The CDR3 has 13 amino acids. The germline gives CDR1 MNHEY, CDR2 SMNVEV (reference sequence).